These 30 T cell receptor beta chains were sequenced from one sample in a study of blood T cell repertoires in COVID-19. Sequencing used immunoSEQ multiplex PCR; TCRdb keeps in-frame clones, though not all of them. This sample yields roughly 260,000 clones, of which around nine tenths are seen a single time; around 10% belongs to the top ten. Sequenced: peripheral blood. Receptors were obtained from a man aged 40-49 years who had recovered from COVID-19.

This clone came up a few times. The chain recombines TRBV6-5 with TRBJ2-1; 10 nucleotides agree with TRBD2. After removal of 8 bases from V and 2 bases from J, the junction contained 6 bases not matched to a gene. The CDR3 is made up of 15 amino acids. Per the germline V gene, CDR1 is MNHEY and CDR2 is SVGAGI. In DNA, the CDR3 is TGTGCCAGCCATACCAGCGGGAGGGCCTACAATGAGCAGTTCTTC. Translation gives CASHTSGRAYNEQFF.

This clone was counted only a few times. V and J are TRBV18 and TRBJ2-1; D possibly corresponds to TRBD1 (6 bases). V lost 4 bases, J lost 5 bases, and 18 bases lay in between. Germline V gene sequence: CDR1 KGHSH, CDR2 LQKENI. The CDR3 is made up of 16 amino acids. The CDR3 spells CASSQRDTTINNEQFF. The CDR3 DNA is TGTGCCAGCTCACAACGGGACACGACAATAAACAATGAGCAGTTCTTC. Drawing the rest from reference TRBV18 and TRBJ2-1, the complete variable domain is NAGVMQNPRHLVRRRGQEARLRCSPMKGHSHVYWYRQLPEEGLKFMVYLQKENIIDESGMPKERFSAEFPKEGPSILRIQQVVRGDSAAYFCASSQRDTTINNEQFFGPGTRLTVL.

The V gene is TRBV20-1, the J gene TRBJ2-7, with 9 bases that match TRBD2. V lost 3 bases, J lost 6 bases, and 12 bases stayed unmatched. CDR3 length: 15 amino acids. Germline V CDR1 and CDR2: DFQATT, SNEGSKA (reference sequence). The DNA for the CDR3 is TGCAGTGCTAGTATAGGGACTAGCTTGGCCGGCGAGCAGTACTTC. As protein: CSASIGTSLAGEQYF.

The chain joins TRBV23-1 to TRBJ2-1; no reliable D call. TRBV23-1 is classed as an ORF, of uncertain function. This CDR3 has 14 amino acids. With 3 bases removed from V and 0 bases from J, the gap between germline ends came to 6 bases. Written as DNA, the CDR3 is TGCGCCAGCAGTCACCATAGCTCCTACAATGAGCAGTTCTTC. It translates to CASSHHSSYNEQFF.

This rearrangement joins TRBV27 to TRBJ2-7, with 7 bases that match TRBD2. The CDR3 contains 13 residues. V was pared by 6 bases and J by 3 bases, with 5 bases of the junction left unmatched. Germline V gives CDR1 MNHEY, CDR2 SMNVEV (reference sequence). The CDR3 spells CASRTGTNYEQYF. The CDR3 DNA sequence: TGTGCCAGCAGAACCGGGACTAACTACGAGCAGTACTTC.

The V call is TRBV5-1, the J call TRBJ2-5; D might be TRBD1 (5 bases). Trimming removed 2 bases from V and 4 bases from J, with 12 bases in between. Germline CDR1 reads SGHRS; CDR2 reads YFSETQ. There are 14 residues in the CDR3. CDR3 loop: CASSLSGYGETQYF. The CDR3 DNA follows: TGCGCCAGCAGCTTATCAGGGTATGGAGAGACCCAGTACTTC.

V and J are TRBV18 and TRBJ2-1, with 9 bases fitting TRBD2. The germline V gene has CDR1 KGHSH and CDR2 LQKENI. The CDR3 is 16 residues long. Losses at the gene ends were 2 bases for V and 6 bases for J; bases not matched to a gene: 8. CDR3 protein: CASSPSSGSWANEQFF. DNA for the CDR3: TGTGCCAGCTCACCAAGTAGCGGGAGTTGGGCCAATGAGCAGTTCTTC.

The V call is TRBV7-2, the J call TRBJ2-7, with TRBD2 as a possible D gene (5 bases). The CDR3 loop spans 15 amino acids. Trimming shortened V by 0 bases and J by 3 bases, and 12 bases separated the two germline ends. The germline V gene has CDR1 SGHTA and CDR2 FQGNSA. This CDR3 reads CASSLASGILYEQYF. The DNA for the CDR3 is TGTGCCAGCAGCTTAGCATCCGGGATCCTCTACGAGCAGTACTTC.

The chain couples TRBV5-5 to TRBJ2-1; D unclear. Germline loops: CDR1 SGHKS, CDR2 YYEKEE (reference sequence). Trimming removed 3 bases from V and 8 bases from J, with 15 bases in between. The CDR3 extends over 14 amino acids. The CDR3 bases are TGTGCCAGCAGCTCCTCAGGCCTGTGGGATGAGCAGTTCTTC. Its protein is CASSSSGLWDEQFF.

A few counts support this clone. The chain combines TRBV5-1 with TRBJ2-7; TRBD1 matches at 7 bases. V dropped 10 bases and J dropped 0; count of bases not matched to a gene: 13. CDR1 is SGHRS, CDR2 YFSETQ, per germline. This CDR3 has 15 residues. The CDR3, as DNA: TGCGCCTCCAGAGTCAGGGACAGTGGCTCCTACGAGCAGTACTTC. Its protein product is CASRVRDSGSYEQYF.

This chain connects TRBV21-1 to TRBJ2-2; TRBD1, as called in the table, went unchecked against the DNA. TRBV21-1 is a pseudogene locus. The CDR3 runs 15 residues. In DNA, the CDR3 is TGTGCCAGCAGCAAAGAGGTGACAGACACCGGGGAGCTGTTTTTT. It encodes CASSKEVTDTGELFF.

This chain connects TRBV5-1 to TRBJ2-6, with 12 bases aligning to TRBD1. Germline CDR1 SGHRS, CDR2 YFSETQ. The CDR3 loop spans 18 amino acids. Losses at the gene ends were 4 bases for V and 2 bases for J; bases not matched to a gene: 7. The CDR3 region has the DNA TGCGCCAGCAGCACCGGGGACAGGGGGCTTGCTGGGGCCAACGTCCTGACTTTC. Its protein is CASSTGDRGLAGANVLTF.

The V call is TRBV29-1, the J call TRBJ2-3, with 13 nucleotides matching TRBD2. Looked up from germline, CDR1 is SQVTM and CDR2 is ANQGSEA. Trimming at V came to 7 bases and at J to 8 bases, leaving 9 bases not matched to a gene. The CDR3 runs to 14 residues. CDR3 bases: TGCAGCGGTGGACTAGCGGGAGTCCGGGGTACGCAGTATTTT. This translates into CSGGLAGVRGTQYF.

The chain uses TRBV27 and TRBJ2-7, with a possible D match to TRBD1 (6 bases). CDR1 and CDR2 (germline): MNHEY, SMNVEV (reference sequence). CDR3 size: 14 residues. Trimming stripped 3 bases from V and 7 bases from J, with 16 bases between. The CDR3 sequence is CASSLGNLRGEQYF. CDR3 nucleotides: TGTGCCAGCAGTTTGGGGAACCTAAGGGGGGAGCAGTACTTC.

V usage is TRBV6-6 and J usage is TRBJ1-1; TRBD1 is a possible D gene (5 bases). V gave up 5 bases and J gave up 4 bases, with 14 bases separating them. This CDR3 contains 14 residues. Germline assignment: CDR1 MNHNY and CDR2 SVGAGI (reference sequence). The CDR3 nucleotides are TGTGCCAGCAGTAGCCAAGGGAGGGGCACTGAAGCTTTCTTT. Its translation is CASSSQGRGTEAFF.

V gene TRBV7-2 combines with J gene TRBJ2-7; 7 positions match TRBD2. Germline values: CDR1 SGHTA, CDR2 FQGNSA. The CDR3 loop spans 14 amino acids. V shed 4 bases and J 5 bases; nucleotides not matched to a gene: 8. The CDR3 protein is CASSYGGRVHEQYF. CDR3 nucleotide sequence: TGTGCCAGCAGCTACGGGGGGAGAGTGCACGAGCAGTACTTC.

The chain carries TRBV7-9 and TRBJ1-6; no reliable D call. The germline V gene encodes CDR1 SEHNR and CDR2 FQNEAQ (reference sequence). V dropped 4 bases and J dropped 4 bases, with 11 bases sitting between them. The length of the CDR3 is 15 residues. CDR3 region: CASSSQGGYNSPLHF. The CDR3 DNA reads as TGTGCCAGCAGCTCCCAAGGAGGGTATAATTCACCCCTCCACTTT. Full variable domain (remainder filled in from reference TRBV7-9 and TRBJ1-6): DTGVSQNPRHKITKRGQNVTFRCDPISEHNRLYWYRQTLGQGPEFLTYFQNEAQLEKSRLLSDRFSAERPKGSFSTLEIQRTEQGDSAMYLCASSSQGGYNSPLHFGNGTRLTVT.

V usage is TRBV27 and J usage is TRBJ2-1; unclear D gene. Germline-derived CDR1 and CDR2 are MNHEY and SMNVEV (reference sequence). The ends were cut back, 4 bases at V and 5 bases at J, with 3 bases in the middle. The CDR3 totals 11 residues. The CDR3 DNA reads as TGTGCCAGCAGTTCCGACAATGAGCAGTTCTTC. Amino acid sequence: CASSSDNEQFF.

The chain employs TRBV28 and TRBJ1-5; maybe TRBD1 (6 bases). The V end was cut by 7 bases, the J end by 6 bases, with 22 bases between. The germline gives CDR1 MDHEN, CDR2 SYDVKM. This CDR3 spans 16 amino acids. The CDR3 loop is CASIPDTGGASQPQHF. CDR3 coding DNA: TGTGCCAGCATTCCGGACACGGGGGGGGCTAGTCAGCCCCAGCATTTT.

The chain links TRBV27 to TRBJ2-1; D might be TRBD2 (6 bases). The V gene's germline CDR1 is MNHEY and CDR2 SMNVEV (reference sequence). The CDR3 runs 11 residues. Trimming took off 6 bases at V and 12 bases at J, with 12 bases between the two ends. This chain's CDR3 is CASSRGRGQFF. The CDR3 nucleotides are TGTGCCAGCAGCAGAGGGCGGGGGCAGTTCTTC.

Only one count was recorded for this clone. The J gene is TRBJ1-5, the V gene TRBV5-3; D possibly corresponds to TRBD1 (6 bases). TRBV5-3 is flagged as an ORF with uncertain function. The CDR3 has 15 amino acids. Trimming stripped 4 bases from V and 11 bases from J, with 22 bases between. CDR3 amino acids: CARSPGAGGNKSQHF. CDR3 DNA: TGTGCCAGAAGCCCTGGGGCGGGGGGCAACAAGTCCCAGCATTTT.

The rearrangement links TRBV5-4 to TRBJ2-7; 9 nucleotides agree with TRBD2. Germline V CDR1 and CDR2: SGHNT, YYREEE (reference sequence). The V segment lost 2 bases and the J segment 5 bases; nucleotides outside the gene matches: 8. The CDR3 totals 15 residues. DNA of the CDR3: TGTGCCAGCAGCTTTCCCGCGGGGGGGAAGCACGAGCAGTACTTC. Translation: CASSFPAGGKHEQYF.

This clone appeared once. The rearrangement joins TRBV7-2 to TRBJ2-7; 10 bases align to TRBD1. CDR1 and CDR2 (germline): SGHTA, FQGNSA. The V gene end was trimmed by 6 bases and the J gene end by 2 bases; junction bases not matched to a gene: 7. CDR3 length equals 15 residues. CDR3 sequence (DNA): TGTGCCAGCAGATGGGACAGGGGACCTCCCTACGAGCAGTACTTC. It specifies CASRWDRGPPYEQYF.

The V gene is TRBV7-2, the J gene TRBJ2-7; D remains ambiguous. The CDR3 covers 12 residues. Between the trimmed V and J ends, which lost 5 bases and 3 bases, there was a span of 8 bases. CDR1 and CDR2 from the germline V gene are SGHTA and FQGNSA. Here the CDR3 DNA reads TGTGCCAGCAGCCCAACACACTACGAGCAGTACTTC. Translating it yields CASSPTHYEQYF.

This sequence joins TRBV6-5 and TRBJ2-2; 7 nucleotides line up with TRBD2. The CDR3 runs 15 residues. V was clipped by 1 base and J by 5 bases; unmatched bases: 4. Germline V gene sequence: CDR1 MNHEY, CDR2 SVGAGI. The CDR3 DNA follows: TGTGCCAGCAGTTACTTTGCCGGGAGGACCGGGGAGCTGTTTTTT. Its translation: CASSYFAGRTGELFF.

The gene calls are TRBV7-6 and TRBJ2-5, with 7 bases matching TRBD1. Germline values: CDR1 SGHVS, CDR2 FNYEAQ. There are 18 residues in the CDR3. Trimming took 6 bases from V and 2 from J; bases not matched to a gene: 18. DNA for the CDR3: TGTGCCAGCAGGCCAGGGGGTGGTTCTAGGGTGCCTCAAGAGACCCAGTACTTC. Amino acid sequence: CASRPGGGSRVPQETQYF.

The chain is built from TRBV5-6 and TRBJ1-1; 11 bases agree with TRBD1. Unmatched junction bases numbered 8, after V lost 6 bases and J lost 1 base. Germline lookup yields CDR1 SGHDT and CDR2 YYEEEE. The CDR3 is 16 residues long. The CDR3 sequence is CASTKDRGRRNTEAFF. The CDR3 nucleotides are TGTGCCAGCACCAAGGACAGGGGGCGTAGGAACACTGAAGCTTTCTTT.

V usage is TRBV6-2 or TRBV6-3 and J usage is TRBJ2-5; tentative D call: TRBD2 (7 bases). Germline values: CDR1 MNHEY, CDR2 SVGEGT. There are 15 residues in the CDR3. Deletions cut 6 bases from V and 5 bases from J, with 19 bases between. CDR3 residues: CASSPFGGPGETQYF. The CDR3 bases are TGTGCCAGCAGCCCTTTCGGGGGGCCGGGGGAGACCCAGTACTTC.

The sample holds one count of this clone. The chain combines TRBV18 with TRBJ2-1; 7 nucleotides match TRBD2. The V gene end was trimmed by 6 bases and the J gene end by 8 bases; junction bases not matched to a gene: 10. The CDR3 runs to 14 residues. Looked up from germline, CDR1 is KGHSH and CDR2 is LQKENI. The CDR3 bases are TGTGCCAGCTCTCGACGGCAGGCGGGAGATGAGCAGTTCTTC. It specifies CASSRRQAGDEQFF.

In DNA, the CDR3 is TGTGCCAGCAGTTACTCGGCTGGACAGGTGAATTCACCCCTCCACTTT. Protein sequence: CASSYSAGQVNSPLHF. The V call is TRBV6-5, the J call TRBJ1-6; 7 bases agree with TRBD1. J lost 7 bases, V lost 0 bases, and 6 bases had no gene match. Germline V gene sequence: CDR1 MNHEY, CDR2 SVGAGI. The CDR3 runs 16 residues.